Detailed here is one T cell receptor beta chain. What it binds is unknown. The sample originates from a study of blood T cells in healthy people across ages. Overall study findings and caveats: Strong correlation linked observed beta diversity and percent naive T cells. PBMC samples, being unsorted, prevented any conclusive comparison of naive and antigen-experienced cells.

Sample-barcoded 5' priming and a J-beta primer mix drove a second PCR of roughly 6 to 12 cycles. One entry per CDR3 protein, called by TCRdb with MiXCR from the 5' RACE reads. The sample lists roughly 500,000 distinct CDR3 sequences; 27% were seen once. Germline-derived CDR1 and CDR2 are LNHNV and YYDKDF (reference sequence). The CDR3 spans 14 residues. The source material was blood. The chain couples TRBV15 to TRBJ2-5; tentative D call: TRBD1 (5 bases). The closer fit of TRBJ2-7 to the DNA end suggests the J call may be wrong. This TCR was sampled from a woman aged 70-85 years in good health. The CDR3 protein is CATSSLRQSYEQYF. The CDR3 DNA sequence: TGTGCCACCAGCAGCCTACGACAGTCCTACGAGCAGTACTTC.